Sequencing of this T cell receptor beta chain was carried out in a study of blood T cell repertoires in COVID-19. Study context: Sites across the United States, Italy and Spain contributed samples from acute and convalescent COVID-19. T cells, B-cell-depleted T cells, or PBMCs supplied cDNA or gDNA.

In the original processing: Nucleated cell counts were estimated from reference gene primer amplification. TCRdb's copy holds only in-frame clones and misses some; the assay was immunoSEQ multiplex PCR. D and trimming were read from the DNA, whereas the V and J calls and clone size are those reported in that table. Of about 170,000 clones in the sample, approximately 86% are singletons; the top ten hold 6.5% to 9%. It was during active infection that Seattle patients were enrolled and then longitudinally followed. This CDR3 has 17 residues. Losses at the gene ends were 4 bases for V and 1 base for J; bases not matched to a gene: 10. Germline V gene data show CDR1 as SGHDN and CDR2 as FVKESK.

This rearrangement joins TRBV14 to TRBJ2-1, with TRBD2 matching 7 bases. Sequences were obtained from peripheral blood. This receptor was identified in a woman in her forties with COVID-19, enrolled during active disease. This chain's CDR3 is CASSPPAGVRSYNEQFF. The CDR3 DNA reads TGTGCCAGCAGCCCACCGGCGGGAGTTAGGTCCTACAATGAGCAGTTCTTC.